This T cell receptor beta chain originates from a study of T cells in Graves' hyperthyroidism and ophthalmopathy. Blood sampling occurred at first hyperthyroidism diagnosis, ahead of any ophthalmopathy symptoms. Each 10 ml fresh peripheral blood draw supplied the PBMCs. This CDR3 is built from 13 residues. With 3 bases removed from V and 6 bases from J, the gap between germline ends came to 11 bases. In this sample, this clonotype turned up many times. Its specificity is not known. Whole-study findings and limits: A 13 V-J model separated ophthalmopathy from stable hyperthyroidism.

The CDR3 regions of TCR beta were amplified from RNA transcripts. A first-round RT-PCR of the TCR CDR3 used the HTBI primer set. One entry per CDR3 protein, called by TCRdb with MiXCR from the multiplex PCR reads. This table holds some 300,000 distinct CDR3 sequences, about an eighth found once. The sequence was collected from a woman in her 30s with Graves' hyperthyroidism that later progressed to Graves' ophthalmopathy. The specimen sequenced was blood. The chain couples TRBV12-3 or TRBV12-4 to TRBJ1-1; D is undetermined. CDR3 sequence (DNA): TGTGCCAGCAGTTTTTGGGATACACCTGAAGCTTTCTTT. Translation: CASSFWDTPEAFF.